This T cell receptor (beta chain) was profiled in a study of blood T cell repertoires in COVID-19. At the level of the study: The origin of the acute and convalescent COVID-19 samples was the United States, Italy and Spain.

A few counts support this clone. The CDR3 has 17 residues. Germline-derived CDR1 and CDR2 are MGHRA and YSYEKL. V lost 0 bases to trimming and J lost 8 bases, with 20 bases between them. Per the original data handling: Amplification from reference gene primers served as the basis for estimated nucleated cell counts. Libraries were prepared by immunoSEQ multiplex PCR; TCRdb keeps only in-frame clonotypes and omits some of them. Clone size and the V and J calls come from that table; the DNA yielded D and trimming. The sample yields around 140,000 clones, around 86% seen once. The sequence was collected from a human donor in a cohort sampled during active COVID-19. The chain recombines TRBV4-1 with TRBJ2-1, with TRBD1 as a possible D gene (5 bases). The sequenced material came from peripheral blood. The CDR3 reads CASSQDPRGSRGDEQFF. CDR3 sequence (DNA): TGCGCCAGCAGCCAAGATCCTAGGGGCTCCCGTGGGGATGAGCAGTTCTTC.